The 7 T cell receptor beta chains below all came from one sample that was sequenced in a study of T cell repertoires in cytomegalovirus infection (dated by TCRdb to between 2018 and 2021). The reads were generated on an Illumina HiSeq 1500. TCRdb passed the public sequencing reads through fastp at Q25 and MiXCR, retaining productive beta sequences. Entries are consolidated by CDR3 protein sequence, retaining the most common genes and DNA. Across this sample there are a few hundred thousand distinct CDR3 sequences, with roughly 22% seen only once. The top ten constitute about 18% of the sample. The sample consisted of CD8+ T cells from PBMCs. These receptors all come from a human donor in good health (CMV status not recorded). Some clones in this sample may be carry-over from other donors' samples.

V is TRBV6-6 and J is TRBJ2-6; no clear D. V lost 5 bases to trimming and J lost 8 bases, with 10 bases between them. CDR3 length equals 13 residues. From germline, CDR1 is MNHNY and CDR2 SVGAGI (reference sequence). CDR3 DNA sequence: TGTGCCAGCAGTCCCAATCGGACCAACGTCCTGACTTTC. This sequence encodes CASSPNRTNVLTF.

This clonotype has only a few counts. This rearrangement joins TRBV19 to TRBJ2-7; D is possibly TRBD1 (7 bases). The CDR3 consists of 14 residues. Germline-derived CDR1 and CDR2 are LNHDA and SQIVND (reference sequence). V dropped 7 bases and J dropped 0 bases, with 13 bases sitting between them. The CDR3 is CASTPGGSSYEQYF. CDR3 in DNA: TGTGCCAGTACCCCAGGGGGGAGCTCCTACGAGCAGTACTTC.

The chain has TRBV28 and TRBJ2-4; 10 bases agree with TRBD1. The germline gives CDR1 MDHEN, CDR2 SYDVKM. J was trimmed by 1 base and V by 4 bases; bases with no gene match: 19. This CDR3 contains 21 residues. The DNA for the CDR3 is TGTGCCAGCAGTTGGAATCCTTTCGGGACAGGGGTTTTAAAGGCCAAAAACATTCAGTACTTC. It translates to CASSWNPFGTGVLKAKNIQYF.

This chain links TRBV7-9 with TRBJ1-1; D may be TRBD1 (5 bases). This CDR3 comprises 13 residues. CDR1 and CDR2 from the germline V gene are SEHNR and FQNEAQ (reference sequence). Trimming cost V 7 bases and J 4 bases, with 13 bases left between them. CDR3 sequence (DNA): TGTGCCAGCACCTCTAGGGGCGGCACTGAAGCTTTCTTT. It specifies CASTSRGGTEAFF.

The chain joins TRBV24-1 to TRBJ2-5; possibly TRBD1 for D (5 bases). V lost 2 bases and J 4 bases, leaving 16 bases between the germline ends. The CDR3 extends over 16 amino acids. The V gene's germline CDR1 is KGHDR and CDR2 SFDVKD. The CDR3 protein is CATSDSEKGWGETQYF. CDR3 nucleotide sequence: TGTGCCACCAGTGATTCCGAGAAGGGGTGGGGAGAGACCCAGTACTTC.

This clonotype has only a few counts. This chain connects TRBV20-1 to TRBJ2-3; 7 bases match TRBD2. Germline trimming cut 4 bases from V and 2 bases from J; bases unmatched to any gene: 9. This CDR3 region has 15 residues. CDR1 and CDR2 (germline): DFQATT, SNEGSKA (reference sequence). In DNA form, the CDR3 reads TGCAGTGCTATTGATTTGCGGGGGAACACAGATACGCAGTATTTT. Translated, it gives CSAIDLRGNTDTQYF.

This chain connects TRBV2 to TRBJ1-1; D not resolved. Germline V gene lookup returns CDR1 SNHLY and CDR2 FYNNEI. This CDR3 has 11 amino acids. V was trimmed by 3 bases and J by 5 bases, leaving 4 bases between them. This CDR3 is CASSDGTEAFF. The CDR3, as DNA: TGTGCCAGCAGTGATGGGACTGAAGCTTTCTTT.